The source of this T cell receptor beta chain is a study of blood T cell repertoires in COVID-19. Data came from immunoSEQ multiplex PCR; TCRdb stores just in-frame clones and leaves some out. The profile shows 200,000 to 250,000 clones, 85% to 90% of them singletons. The TCR was taken from an elderly man with acute or convalescent COVID-19. Sequencing used peripheral blood.

DNA of the CDR3: TGTGCCAGCAAACGGGGGATGAACACTGAAGCTTTCTTT. It codes for CASKRGMNTEAFF. The chain employs TRBV7-3 and TRBJ1-1, with D possibly TRBD1 on 5 matching bases. The CDR3 is 13 amino acids. CDR1 and CDR2 (germline): SGHTA, FQGTGA. The V gene lost 7 bases and the J gene lost 0 bases, with 9 bases spanning the gap.